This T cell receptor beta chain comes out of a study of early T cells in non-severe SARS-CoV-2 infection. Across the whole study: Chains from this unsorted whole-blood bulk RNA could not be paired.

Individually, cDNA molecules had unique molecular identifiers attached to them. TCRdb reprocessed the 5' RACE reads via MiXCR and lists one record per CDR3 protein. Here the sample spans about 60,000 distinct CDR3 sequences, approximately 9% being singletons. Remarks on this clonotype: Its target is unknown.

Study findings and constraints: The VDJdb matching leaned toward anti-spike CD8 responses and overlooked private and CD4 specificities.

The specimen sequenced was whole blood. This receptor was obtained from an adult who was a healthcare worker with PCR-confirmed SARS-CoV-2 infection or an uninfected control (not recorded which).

The CDR3: CASSELDEQFF. For the CDR3, the DNA is TGTGCCAGCAGTGAACTGGATGAGCAGTTCTTC. The chain couples TRBV2 to TRBJ2-1; unclear D gene. Trimming removed 2 bases from V and 8 bases from J, with 4 bases in between. Germline V gives CDR1 SNHLY, CDR2 FYNNEI. The CDR3 has 11 amino acids.